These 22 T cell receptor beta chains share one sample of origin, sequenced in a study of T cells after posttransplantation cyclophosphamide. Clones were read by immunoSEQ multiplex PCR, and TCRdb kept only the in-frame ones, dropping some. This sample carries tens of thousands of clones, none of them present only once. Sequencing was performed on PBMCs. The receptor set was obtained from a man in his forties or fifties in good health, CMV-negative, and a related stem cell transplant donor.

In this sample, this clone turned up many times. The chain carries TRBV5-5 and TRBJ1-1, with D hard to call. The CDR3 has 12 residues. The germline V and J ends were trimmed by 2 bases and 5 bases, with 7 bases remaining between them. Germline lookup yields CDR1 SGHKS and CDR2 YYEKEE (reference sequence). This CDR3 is CASSFGGTEAFF. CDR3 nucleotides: TGTGCCAGCAGCTTCGGAGGAACTGAAGCTTTCTTT.

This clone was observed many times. The DNA for the CDR3 is TGTGCCAGCAGCCCCTTTTCCCAGGGGGAGACCCAGTACTTC. Translation gives CASSPFSQGETQYF. V usage is TRBV7-2 and J usage is TRBJ2-5; a possible D gene is TRBD1 (6 bases). The germline V gene encodes CDR1 SGHTA and CDR2 FQGNSA. The CDR3 sequence is 14 residues long. V was pared by 5 bases and J by 5 bases, with 15 bases between. Variable domain in full (rest from reference TRBV7-2 and TRBJ2-5): GAGVSQSPSNKVTEKGKDVELRCDPISGHTALYWYRQSLGQGLEFLIYFQGNSAPDKSGLPSDRFSAERTGGSVSTLTIQRTQQEDSAVYLCASSPFSQGETQYFGPGTRLLVL.

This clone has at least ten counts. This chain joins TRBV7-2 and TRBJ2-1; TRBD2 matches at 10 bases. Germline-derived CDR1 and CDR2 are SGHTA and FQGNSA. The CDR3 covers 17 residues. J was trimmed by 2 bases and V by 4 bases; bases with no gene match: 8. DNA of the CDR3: TGTGCCAGCAGCTCCCCCTTAGCGGGGGGACCCTACAATGAGCAGTTCTTC. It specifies CASSSPLAGGPYNEQFF.

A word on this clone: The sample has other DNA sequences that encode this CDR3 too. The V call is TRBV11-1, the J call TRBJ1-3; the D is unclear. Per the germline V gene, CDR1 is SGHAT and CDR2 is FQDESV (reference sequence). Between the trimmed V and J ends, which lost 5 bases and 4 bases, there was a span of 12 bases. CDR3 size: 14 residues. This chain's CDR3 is CASSTTVSGNTIYF. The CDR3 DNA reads TGTGCCAGCAGCACAACCGTCTCCGGAAACACCATATATTTT.

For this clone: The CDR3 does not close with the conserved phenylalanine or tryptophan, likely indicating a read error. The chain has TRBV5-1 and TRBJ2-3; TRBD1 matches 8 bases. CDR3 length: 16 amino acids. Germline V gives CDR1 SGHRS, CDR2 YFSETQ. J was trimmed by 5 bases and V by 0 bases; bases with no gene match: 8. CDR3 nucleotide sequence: TGCGCCAGCAGCTTGGCCGGGCAGGGGGCCGGAGATACGCAGTATTGT. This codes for CASSLAGQGAGDTQYC.

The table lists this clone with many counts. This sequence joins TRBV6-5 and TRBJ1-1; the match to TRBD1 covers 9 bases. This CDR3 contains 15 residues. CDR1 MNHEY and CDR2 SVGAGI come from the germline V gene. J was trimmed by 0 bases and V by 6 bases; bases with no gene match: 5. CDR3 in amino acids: CASSKQGAMNTEAFF. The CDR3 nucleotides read TGTGCCAGCAGCAAACAGGGGGCGATGAACACTGAAGCTTTCTTT.

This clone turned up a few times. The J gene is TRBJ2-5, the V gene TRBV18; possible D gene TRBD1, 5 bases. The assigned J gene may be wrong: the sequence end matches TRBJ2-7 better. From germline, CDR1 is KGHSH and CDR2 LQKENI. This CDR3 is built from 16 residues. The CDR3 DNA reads TGTGCCAGCTCCAAGCCGAACATTGGGGCGGTGTACGAGCAGTACTTC. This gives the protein CASSKPNIGAVYEQYF.

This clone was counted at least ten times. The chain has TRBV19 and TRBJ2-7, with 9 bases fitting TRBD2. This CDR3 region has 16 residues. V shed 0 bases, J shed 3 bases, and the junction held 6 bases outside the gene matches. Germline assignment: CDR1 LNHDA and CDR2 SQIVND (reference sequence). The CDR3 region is CASSIDGTSRYYEQYF. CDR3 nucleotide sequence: TGTGCCAGTAGTATAGATGGGACTAGCAGATACTACGAGCAGTACTTC.

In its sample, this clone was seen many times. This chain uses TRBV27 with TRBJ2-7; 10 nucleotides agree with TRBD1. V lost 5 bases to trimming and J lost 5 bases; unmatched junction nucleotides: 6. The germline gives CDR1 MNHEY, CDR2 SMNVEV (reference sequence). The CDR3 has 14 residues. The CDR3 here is CASSLRDRGNEQYF. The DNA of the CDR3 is TGTGCCAGCAGTCTCCGGGACAGGGGTAACGAGCAGTACTTC.

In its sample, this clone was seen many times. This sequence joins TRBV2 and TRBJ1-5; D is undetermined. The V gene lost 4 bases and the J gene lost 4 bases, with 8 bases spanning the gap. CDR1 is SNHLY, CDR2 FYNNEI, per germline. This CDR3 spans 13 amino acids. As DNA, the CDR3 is TGTGCCAGCAGTGGGGAGATAAATCAGCCCCAGCATTTT. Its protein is CASSGEINQPQHF.

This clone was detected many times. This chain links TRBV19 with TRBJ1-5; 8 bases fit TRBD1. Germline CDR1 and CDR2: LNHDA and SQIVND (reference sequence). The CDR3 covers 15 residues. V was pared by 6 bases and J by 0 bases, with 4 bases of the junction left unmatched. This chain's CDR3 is CASSGTGYSNQPQHF. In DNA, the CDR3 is TGTGCCAGTAGCGGGACAGGCTATAGCAATCAGCCCCAGCATTTT.

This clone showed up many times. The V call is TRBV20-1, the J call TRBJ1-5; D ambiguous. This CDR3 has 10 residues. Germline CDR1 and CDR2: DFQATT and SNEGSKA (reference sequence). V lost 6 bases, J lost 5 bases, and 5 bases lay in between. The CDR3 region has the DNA TGCAGTGCCCGCGATCAGCCCCAGCATTTT. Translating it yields CSARDQPQHF.

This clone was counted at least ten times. CDR3 protein: CASSSKPQETQYF. The CDR3, as DNA: TGTGCCAGCAGCTCAAAGCCCCAAGAGACCCAGTACTTC. V gene TRBV11-2 combines with J gene TRBJ2-5; unclear D gene. This CDR3 is built from 13 residues. Germline-derived CDR1 and CDR2 are SGHAT and FQNNGV. The V end was cut by 4 bases, the J end by 1 base, with 7 bases between.

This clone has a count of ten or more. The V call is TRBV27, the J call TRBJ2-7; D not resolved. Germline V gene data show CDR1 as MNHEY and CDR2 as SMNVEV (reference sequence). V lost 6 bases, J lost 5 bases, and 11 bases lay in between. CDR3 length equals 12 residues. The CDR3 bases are TGTGCCAGCAGGCTAGGCTCGAACGAGCAGTACTTC. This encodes CASRLGSNEQYF.

The CDR3 here is CASSPGLAGGSGTDTQYF. In DNA, the CDR3 is TGTGCCAGCAGCCCAGGACTAGCGGGAGGGTCTGGCACAGATACGCAGTATTTT. This chain joins TRBV5-4 and TRBJ2-3, with 15 bases matching TRBD2. This CDR3 spans 18 amino acids. Germline CDR1 is SGHNT and CDR2 is YYREEE (reference sequence). With V trimmed by 4 bases and J by 1 base, 7 bases remained unmatched.

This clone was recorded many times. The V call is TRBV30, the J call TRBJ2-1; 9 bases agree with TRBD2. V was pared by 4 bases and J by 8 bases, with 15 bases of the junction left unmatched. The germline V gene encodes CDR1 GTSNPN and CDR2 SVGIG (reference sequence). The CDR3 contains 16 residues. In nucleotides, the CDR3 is TGTGCCTGGATCGGAGGGACTAGCATTTTGTCAGATGAGCAGTTCTTC. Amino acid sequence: CAWIGGTSILSDEQFF.

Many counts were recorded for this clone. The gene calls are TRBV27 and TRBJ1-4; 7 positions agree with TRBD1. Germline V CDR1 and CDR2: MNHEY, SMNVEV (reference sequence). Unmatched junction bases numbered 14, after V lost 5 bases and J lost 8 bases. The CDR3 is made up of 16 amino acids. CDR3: CASSPPGQPPGEKLFF. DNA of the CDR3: TGTGCCAGCAGTCCTCCGGGACAGCCCCCAGGCGAAAAACTGTTTTTT.

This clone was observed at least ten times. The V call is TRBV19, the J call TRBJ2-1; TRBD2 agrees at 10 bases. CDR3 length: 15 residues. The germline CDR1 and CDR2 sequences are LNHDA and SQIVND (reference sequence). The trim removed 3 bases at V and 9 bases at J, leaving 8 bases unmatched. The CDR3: CASSIQSGRASEQFF. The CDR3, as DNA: TGTGCCAGTAGTATTCAGAGCGGGAGGGCTAGTGAGCAGTTCTTC. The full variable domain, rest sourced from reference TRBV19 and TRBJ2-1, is DGGITQSPKYLFRKEGQNVTLSCEQNLNHDAMYWYRQDPGQGLRLIYYSQIVNDFQKGDIAEGYSVSREKKESFPLTVTSAQKNPTAFYLCASSIQSGRASEQFFGPGTRLTVL.

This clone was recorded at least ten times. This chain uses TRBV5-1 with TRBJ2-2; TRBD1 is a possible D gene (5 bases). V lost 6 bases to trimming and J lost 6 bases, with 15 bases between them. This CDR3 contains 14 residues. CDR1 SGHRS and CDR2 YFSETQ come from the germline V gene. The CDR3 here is CASNSHRGAGELFF. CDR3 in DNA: TGCGCCAGCAATTCTCATAGGGGTGCCGGGGAGCTGTTTTTT.

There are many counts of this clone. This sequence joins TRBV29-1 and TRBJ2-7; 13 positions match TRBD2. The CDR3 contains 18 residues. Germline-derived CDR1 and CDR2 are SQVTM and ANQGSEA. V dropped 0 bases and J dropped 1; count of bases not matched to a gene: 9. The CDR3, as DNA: TGCAGCGTTGAAGAGAGCCCGACTAGCGGGAGGCTTTCCTACGAGCAGTACTTC. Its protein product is CSVEESPTSGRLSYEQYF.

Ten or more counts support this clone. CDR3 in DNA: TGTGCCAGCTCACCACTGACAGGGGGCCGCGATACGCAGTATTTT. Its protein is CASSPLTGGRDTQYF. The rearrangement joins TRBV18 to TRBJ2-3; 10 bases fit TRBD1. CDR1 KGHSH and CDR2 LQKENI come from the germline V gene. The trim removed 1 base at V and 6 bases at J, leaving 4 bases unmatched. CDR3 length: 15 amino acids.

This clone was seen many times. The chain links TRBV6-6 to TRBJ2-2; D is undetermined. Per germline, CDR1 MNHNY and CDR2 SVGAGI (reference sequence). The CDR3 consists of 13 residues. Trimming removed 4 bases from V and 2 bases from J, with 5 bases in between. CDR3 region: CASSFVNTGELFF. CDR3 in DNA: TGTGCCAGCAGTTTTGTAAACACCGGGGAGCTGTTTTTT.